This is a list of T cell receptor beta chains from one sample in a study of cytomegalovirus exposure and HLA in healthy donors. Using immunoSEQ multiplex PCR, the repertoire was profiled, and TCRdb retains in-frame clones only, with some absent. The top ten clones hold approximately 0.8% of a sample with 100,000 to 120,000 clones, about 16% of them seen once. The sample taken for sequencing was PBMCs. The receptors here all came from a female donor in good health and CMV-seronegative. The CDR3 runs from the conserved cysteine through the conserved F or W. Fields, in order: V gene, D gene, clone size, J gene, CDR3 protein. A D gene is named only where the DNA matches it firmly. For some rows the clone size is stated as once, few or many, or as a class when expanded; others skip it.

TRBV29-1	TRBD2	few	TRBJ2-7	CSVRLAGRGEQYF
TRBV5-6	TRBD2	few	TRBJ2-3	CASSLLGLAGDSDTQYF
TRBV7-2	NA	few	TRBJ2-2	CASSLDRHGELFF
TRBV13	NA	few	TRBJ2-7	CASSEAGHRAYEQYF
TRBV4-1	NA	few	TRBJ1-2	CASSPSGSNYGYTF
TRBV4-2	TRBD1	NA	TRBJ1-2	CASSQASGQGGGYTF
TRBV5-1	TRBD1	NA	TRBJ1-4	CASSWGTGREKLFF
TRBV2	NA	few	TRBJ2-7	CAGKIRYEQYF
TRBV6-5	TRBD2	few	TRBJ2-3	CACRPGGSTDTQYF
TRBV18	NA	few	TRBJ2-1	CASSPLEDNEQFF
TRBV5-1	NA	NA	TRBJ2-1	CASSAVEWSYNEQFF
TRBV28	NA	NA	TRBJ2-5	CASSSTQGGFETQYF
TRBV15	NA	few	TRBJ2-3	CATSREATTVSTDTQYF
TRBV29-1	NA	few	TRBJ2-7	CSVVGGIPNYEQYF
TRBV6-5	TRBD2	few	TRBJ2-3	CASSYRLAGDTQYF
TRBV6-1	TRBD2	few	TRBJ2-2	CASRGGLANTGELFF
TRBV6-5	TRBD2	NA	TRBJ2-5	CASSYLRAGVAETQYF
TRBV7-9	TRBD2	NA	TRBJ2-4	CASSPARLAGGPNIQYF
TRBV7-6	TRBD2	NA	TRBJ2-1	CASSAAGGPSYNEQFF
TRBV19	NA	NA	TRBJ1-1	CASSIENGEAFF
TRBV28	TRBD2	NA	TRBJ2-5	CASSPGRVQETQYF
TRBV30	NA	few	TRBJ1-3	CAWSSGYSGNTIYF
TRBV15	TRBD1	NA	TRBJ1-6	CATSRRTGENSPLHF
TRBV4-3	NA	NA	TRBJ1-3	CASSQVGGSGNTIYF
TRBV29-1	TRBD1	NA	TRBJ2-3	CSVSQGATDTQYF
TRBV7-2	NA	NA	TRBJ1-1	CASSLAHSMNTEAFF
TRBV29-1	NA	few	TRBJ1-2	CSVRQALNYGYTF
TRBV7-2	NA	few	TRBJ1-2	CASSLGVMEGSGYGYTF
TRBV30	NA	few	TRBJ1-5	CAWSGSNQPQHF
TRBV7-2	TRBD1	NA	TRBJ1-3	CASSLGPPIQGAAGNTIYF
TRBV7-2	NA	NA	TRBJ2-7	CASSSTRYEQYF
TRBV5-1	NA	NA	TRBJ2-3	CASSLYRDTDTQYF
TRBV19	NA	NA	TRBJ1-4	CASSMSTVPTNEKLFF
TRBV6-1	NA	NA	TRBJ2-3	CASSEGSGALLTQYF
TRBV30	NA	NA	TRBJ2-1	CAWELEGVGEQFF
TRBV9	NA	NA	TRBJ1-1	CASSVEGDMNTEAFF
TRBV7-9	NA	many	TRBJ2-1	CASAGDYNEQFF
TRBV30	TRBD1	NA	TRBJ1-1	CAWSSGTGGREAFF
TRBV7-9	NA	NA	TRBJ1-1	CASSLGAGRSTEAFF
TRBV2	TRBD1	NA	TRBJ1-2	CASRGDRPEVGYTF
TRBV7-2	TRBD2	NA	TRBJ2-1	CASSLARLAGETHNEQFF
TRBV28	TRBD1	NA	TRBJ2-7	CASSFLTGGSSYEQYF
TRBV10-3	TRBD1	NA	TRBJ2-2	CAITDRADPPGELFF
TRBV6-6	NA	NA	TRBJ2-1	CASSYAGATGEQFF
TRBV29-1	TRBD2	few	TRBJ2-1	CSVGWPGGDEQFF
TRBV7-8	TRBD1	NA	TRBJ1-2	CASSLAPTGIGYGYTF
TRBV2	NA	few	TRBJ2-5	CASSSETQYF
TRBV7-9	TRBD1	NA	TRBJ2-1	CASSLAGTGGYNEQFF
TRBV21-1	NA	few	TRBJ1-2	CASSKREGGLYGYTF
TRBV27	TRBD1	NA	TRBJ2-7	CASSLQDRAYEQYF
TRBV5-1	NA	NA	TRBJ1-1	CASSLDSGLAFF
TRBV15	TRBD2	few	TRBJ2-7	CATSRGPSGRTYEQYF
TRBV4-3	TRBD1	few	TRBJ2-7	CASSHLRDRKECEQYF